This record covers a single T cell receptor beta chain. Other DNA sequences in this specimen translate into the identical CDR3. Authors' processing steps: Estimation of nucleated cell counts was performed using reference gene primer amplification. TCRdb's table, derived via immunoSEQ multiplex PCR, lists solely in-frame clones and lacks some. V, J and clone size are taken as reported in that table, and D and trimming were inferred from the DNA itself. The sample records about 250,000 clones, around 80% being singletons. This entry comes from a study of blood T cell repertoires in COVID-19. Overall study context: T cells, B-cell-depleted T cells, or PBMCs provided the cDNA or gDNA that served as material.

The clonotype was recovered from a middle-aged man with active or convalescent COVID-19. The sequenced sample consisted of peripheral blood.

This CDR3 reads CASSQDRGRSEKLFF. In nucleotides, the CDR3 is TGTGCCAGCAGCCAAGATAGGGGGCGCAGTGAAAAACTGTTTTTT. The chain recombines TRBV3-1 (or the pseudogene TRBV3-2) with TRBJ1-4; 7 bases are a match to TRBD1. Germline trimming cut 0 bases from V and 7 bases from J; bases unmatched to any gene: 5. CDR1 is LGHDT and CDR2 is YNNKEL in the germline V gene (reference sequence). This CDR3 contains 15 residues.